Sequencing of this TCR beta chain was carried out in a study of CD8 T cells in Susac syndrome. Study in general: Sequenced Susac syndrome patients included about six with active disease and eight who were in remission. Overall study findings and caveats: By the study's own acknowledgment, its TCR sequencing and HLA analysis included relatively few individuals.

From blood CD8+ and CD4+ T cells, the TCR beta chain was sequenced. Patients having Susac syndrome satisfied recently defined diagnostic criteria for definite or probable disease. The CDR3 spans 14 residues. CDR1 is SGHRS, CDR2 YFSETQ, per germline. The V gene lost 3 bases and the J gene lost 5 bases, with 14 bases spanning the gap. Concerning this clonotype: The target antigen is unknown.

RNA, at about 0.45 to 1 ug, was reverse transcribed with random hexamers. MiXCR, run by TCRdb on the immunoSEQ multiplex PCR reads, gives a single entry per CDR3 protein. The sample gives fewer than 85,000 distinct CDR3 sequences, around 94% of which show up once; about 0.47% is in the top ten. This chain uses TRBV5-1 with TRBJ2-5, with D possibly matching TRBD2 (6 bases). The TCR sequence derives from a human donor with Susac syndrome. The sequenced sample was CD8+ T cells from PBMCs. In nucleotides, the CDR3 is TGCGCCAGCAGCTGGACTACCGGGAAGGAGACCCAGTACTTC. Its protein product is CASSWTTGKETQYF.